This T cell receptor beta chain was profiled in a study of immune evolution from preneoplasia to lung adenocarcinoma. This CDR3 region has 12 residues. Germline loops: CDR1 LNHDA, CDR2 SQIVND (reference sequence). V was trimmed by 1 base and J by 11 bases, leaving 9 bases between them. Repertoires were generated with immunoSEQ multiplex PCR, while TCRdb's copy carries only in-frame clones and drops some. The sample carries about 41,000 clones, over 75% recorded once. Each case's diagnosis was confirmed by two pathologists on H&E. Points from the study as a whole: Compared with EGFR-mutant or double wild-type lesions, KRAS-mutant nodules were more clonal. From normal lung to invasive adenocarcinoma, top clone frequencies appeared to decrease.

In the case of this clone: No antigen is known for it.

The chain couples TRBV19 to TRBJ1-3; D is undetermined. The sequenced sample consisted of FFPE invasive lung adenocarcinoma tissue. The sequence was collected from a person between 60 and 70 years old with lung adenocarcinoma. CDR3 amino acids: CASSIGGTAIYF. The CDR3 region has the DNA TGTGCCAGTAGTATAGGAGGAACAGCCATATATTTT.